Sequencing of this T cell receptor (beta chain) was carried out in a study of T cells in Graves' hyperthyroidism and ophthalmopathy. RNA transcripts provided the source from which TCR beta CDR3 regions were amplified. First-round RT-PCR with HTBI primers amplified the TCR CDR3 region. MiXCR was run by TCRdb on the multiplex PCR reads, yielding one entry per CDR3 protein. This sample has more than 500,000 distinct CDR3 sequences, with over 12% found just once. Diagnosis rested on symptoms, serum thyroxine and TRAb, thyroid ultrasound, and orbital computed tomography. V lost 3 bases, J lost 4 bases, and 9 bases lay in between. The germline gives CDR1 MGHRA, CDR2 YSYEKL. CDR3 size: 13 residues. This clonotype showed up many times.

The V call is TRBV4-1, the J call TRBJ2-5; D is ambiguous. The sample comprised blood. The receptor's source is a woman between 35 and 50 years old with Graves' ophthalmopathy. The CDR3: CASSQVRRETQYF. Here the CDR3 DNA reads TGCGCCAGCAGCCAGGTCAGGCGAGAGACCCAGTACTTC.